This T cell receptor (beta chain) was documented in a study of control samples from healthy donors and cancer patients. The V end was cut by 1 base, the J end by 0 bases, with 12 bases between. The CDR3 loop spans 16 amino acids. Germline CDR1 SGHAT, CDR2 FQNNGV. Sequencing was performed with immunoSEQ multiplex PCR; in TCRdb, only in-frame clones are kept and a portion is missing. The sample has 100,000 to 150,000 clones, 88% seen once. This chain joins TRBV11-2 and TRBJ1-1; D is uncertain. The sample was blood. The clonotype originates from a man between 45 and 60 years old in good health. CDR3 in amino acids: CASSLVPAVVNTEAFF. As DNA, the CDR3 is TGTGCCAGCAGCTTAGTTCCCGCAGTGGTGAACACTGAAGCTTTCTTT.